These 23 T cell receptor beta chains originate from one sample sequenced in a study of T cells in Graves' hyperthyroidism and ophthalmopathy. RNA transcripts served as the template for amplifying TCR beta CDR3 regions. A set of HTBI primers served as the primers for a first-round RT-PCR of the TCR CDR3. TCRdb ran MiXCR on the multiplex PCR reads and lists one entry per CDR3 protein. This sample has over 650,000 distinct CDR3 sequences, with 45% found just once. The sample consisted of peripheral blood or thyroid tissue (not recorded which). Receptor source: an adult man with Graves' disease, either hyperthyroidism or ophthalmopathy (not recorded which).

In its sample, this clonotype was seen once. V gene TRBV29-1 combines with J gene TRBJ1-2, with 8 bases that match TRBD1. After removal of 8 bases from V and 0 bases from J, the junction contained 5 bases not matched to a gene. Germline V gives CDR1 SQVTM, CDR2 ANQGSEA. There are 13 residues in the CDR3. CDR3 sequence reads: CSSGTGANYGYTF. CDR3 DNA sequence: TGCAGCTCAGGGACAGGAGCTAACTATGGCTACACCTTC. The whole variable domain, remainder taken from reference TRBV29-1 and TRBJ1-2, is SAVISQKPSRDICQRGTSLTIQCQVDSQVTMMFWYRQQPGQSLTLIATANQGSEATYESGFVIDKFPISRPNLTFSTLTVSNMSPEDSSIYLCSSGTGANYGYTFGSGTRLTVV.

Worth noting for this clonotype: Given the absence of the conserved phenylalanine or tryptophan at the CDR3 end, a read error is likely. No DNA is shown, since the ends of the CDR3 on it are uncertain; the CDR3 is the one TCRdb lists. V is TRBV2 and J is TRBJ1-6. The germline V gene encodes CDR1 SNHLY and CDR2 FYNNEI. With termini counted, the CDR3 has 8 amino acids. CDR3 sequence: CASSAGMT.

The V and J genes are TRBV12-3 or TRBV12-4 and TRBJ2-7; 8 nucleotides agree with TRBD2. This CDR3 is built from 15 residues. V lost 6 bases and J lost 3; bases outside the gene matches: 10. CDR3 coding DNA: TGTGCCAGCAGCTGGGGACTAGGTACCTTCTACGAGCAGTACTTC. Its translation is CASSWGLGTFYEQYF.

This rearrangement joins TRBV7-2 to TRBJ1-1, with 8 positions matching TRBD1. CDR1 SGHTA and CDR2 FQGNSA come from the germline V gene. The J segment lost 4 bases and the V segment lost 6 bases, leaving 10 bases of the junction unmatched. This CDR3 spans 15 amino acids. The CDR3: CASRPQGGAITEAFF. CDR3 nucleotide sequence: TGTGCCAGCAGACCACAGGGGGGGGCGATCACTGAAGCTTTCTTT.

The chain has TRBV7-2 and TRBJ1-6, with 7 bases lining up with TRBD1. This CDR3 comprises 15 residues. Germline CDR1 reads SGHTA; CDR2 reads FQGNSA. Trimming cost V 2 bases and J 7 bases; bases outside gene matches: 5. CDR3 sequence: CASSLRGQPNSPLHF. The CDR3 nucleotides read TGTGCCAGCAGCTTACGGGGACAGCCGAATTCACCCCTCCACTTT.

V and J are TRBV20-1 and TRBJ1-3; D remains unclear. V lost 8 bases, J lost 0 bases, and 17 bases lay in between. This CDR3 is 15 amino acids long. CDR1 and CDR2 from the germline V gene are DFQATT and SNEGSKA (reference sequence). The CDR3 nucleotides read TGCAGTTACGGATGGCGTCCTCTCTCTGGAAACACCATATATTTT. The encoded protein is CSYGWRPLSGNTIYF.

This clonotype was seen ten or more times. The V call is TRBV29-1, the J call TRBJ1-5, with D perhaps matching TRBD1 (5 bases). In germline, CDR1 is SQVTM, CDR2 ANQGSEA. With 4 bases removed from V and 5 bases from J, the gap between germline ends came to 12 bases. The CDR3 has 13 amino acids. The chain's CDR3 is CSVARGGDQPQHF. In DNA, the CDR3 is TGCAGCGTTGCTAGGGGAGGAGATCAGCCCCAGCATTTT.

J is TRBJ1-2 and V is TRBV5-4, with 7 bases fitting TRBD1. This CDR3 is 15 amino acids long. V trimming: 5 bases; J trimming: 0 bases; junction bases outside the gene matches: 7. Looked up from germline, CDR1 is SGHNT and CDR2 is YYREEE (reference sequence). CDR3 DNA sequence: TGTGCCAGCAGGCTCGACAGGGAAACTAACTATGGCTACACCTTC. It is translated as CASRLDRETNYGYTF.

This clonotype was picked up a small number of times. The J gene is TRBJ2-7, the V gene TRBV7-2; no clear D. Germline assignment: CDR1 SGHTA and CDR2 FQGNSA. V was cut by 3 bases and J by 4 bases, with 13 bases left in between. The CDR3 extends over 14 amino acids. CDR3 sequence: CASSLKGFGYEQYF. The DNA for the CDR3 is TGTGCCAGCAGCTTGAAAGGGTTTGGGTACGAGCAGTACTTC.

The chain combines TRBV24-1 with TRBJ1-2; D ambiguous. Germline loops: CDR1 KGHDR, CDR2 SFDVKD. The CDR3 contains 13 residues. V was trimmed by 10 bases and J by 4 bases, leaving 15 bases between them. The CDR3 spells CATSTGASYGYTF. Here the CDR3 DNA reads TGTGCCACTTCCACCGGCGCCAGCTATGGCTACACCTTC.

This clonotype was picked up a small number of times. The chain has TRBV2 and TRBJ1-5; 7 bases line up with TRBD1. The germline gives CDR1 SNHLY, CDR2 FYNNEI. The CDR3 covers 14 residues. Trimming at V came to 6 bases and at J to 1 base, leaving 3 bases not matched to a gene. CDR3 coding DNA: TGTGCCAGCAGCGCGGGACAGAGCAATCAGCCCCAGCATTTT. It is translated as CASSAGQSNQPQHF.

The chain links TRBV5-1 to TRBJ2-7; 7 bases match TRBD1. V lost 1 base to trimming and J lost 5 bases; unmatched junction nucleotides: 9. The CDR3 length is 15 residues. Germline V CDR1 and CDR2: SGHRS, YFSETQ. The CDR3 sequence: CASSLTGTVSDEQYF. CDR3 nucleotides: TGCGCCAGCAGCTTGACCGGGACAGTTAGTGACGAGCAGTACTTC.

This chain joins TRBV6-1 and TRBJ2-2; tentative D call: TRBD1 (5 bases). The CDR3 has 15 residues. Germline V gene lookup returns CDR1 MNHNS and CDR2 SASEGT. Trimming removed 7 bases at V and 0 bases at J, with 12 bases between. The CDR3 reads CASKTVTTNTGELFF. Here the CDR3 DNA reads TGTGCCAGCAAGACAGTGACCACGAACACCGGGGAGCTGTTTTTT.

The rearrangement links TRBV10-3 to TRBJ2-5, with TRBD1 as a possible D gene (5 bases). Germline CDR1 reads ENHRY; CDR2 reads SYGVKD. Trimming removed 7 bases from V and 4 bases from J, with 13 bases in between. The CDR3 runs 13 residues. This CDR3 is CAITQGLGETQYF. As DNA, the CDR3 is TGTGCCATCACGCAGGGATTGGGAGAGACCCAGTACTTC.

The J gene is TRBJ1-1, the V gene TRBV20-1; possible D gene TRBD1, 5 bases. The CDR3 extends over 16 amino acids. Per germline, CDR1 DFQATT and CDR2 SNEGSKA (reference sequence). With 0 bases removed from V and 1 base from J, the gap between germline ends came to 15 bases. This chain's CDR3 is CSARDLVGDRNTEAFF. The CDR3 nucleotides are TGCAGTGCTAGAGATCTTGTGGGCGACAGGAACACTGAAGCTTTCTTT.

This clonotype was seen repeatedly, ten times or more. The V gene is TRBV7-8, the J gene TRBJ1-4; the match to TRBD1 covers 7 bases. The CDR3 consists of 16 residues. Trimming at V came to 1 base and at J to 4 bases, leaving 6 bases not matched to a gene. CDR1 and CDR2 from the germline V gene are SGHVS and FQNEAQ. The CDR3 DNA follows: TGTGCCAGCAGCTTAGGACGGGACAGACTTAATGAAAAACTGTTTTTT. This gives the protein CASSLGRDRLNEKLFF.

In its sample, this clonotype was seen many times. The CDR3 coding sequence is TGTGCCAGCAGGACCGGGCCCGGCCGGGAGACCCAGTACTTC. Translation gives CASRTGPGRETQYF. The chain is built from TRBV7-2 and TRBJ2-5; D gene unclear. Deletions cut 6 bases from V and 5 bases from J, with 16 bases between. The CDR3 loop spans 14 amino acids. Germline loops: CDR1 SGHTA, CDR2 FQGNSA.

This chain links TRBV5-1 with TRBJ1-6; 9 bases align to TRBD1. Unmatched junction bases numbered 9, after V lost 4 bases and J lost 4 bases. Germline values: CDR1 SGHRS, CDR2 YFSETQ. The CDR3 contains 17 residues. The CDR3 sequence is CASSQEATGGYNSPLHF. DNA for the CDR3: TGCGCCAGCAGCCAAGAGGCGACAGGGGGATATAATTCACCCCTCCACTTT.

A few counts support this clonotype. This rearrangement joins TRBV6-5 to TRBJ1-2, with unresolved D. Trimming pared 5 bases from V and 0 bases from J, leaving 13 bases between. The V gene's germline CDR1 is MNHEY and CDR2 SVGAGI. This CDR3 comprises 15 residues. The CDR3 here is CASSKGQYTNYGYTF. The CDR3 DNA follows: TGTGCCAGCAGTAAAGGGCAGTATACTAACTATGGCTACACCTTC.

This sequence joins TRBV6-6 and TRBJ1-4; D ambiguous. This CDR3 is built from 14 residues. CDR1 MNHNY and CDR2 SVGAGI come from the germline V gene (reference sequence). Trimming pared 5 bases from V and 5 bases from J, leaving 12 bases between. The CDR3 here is CASSEEPINEKLFF. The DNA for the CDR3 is TGTGCCAGCAGTGAAGAACCCATAAATGAAAAACTGTTTTTT.

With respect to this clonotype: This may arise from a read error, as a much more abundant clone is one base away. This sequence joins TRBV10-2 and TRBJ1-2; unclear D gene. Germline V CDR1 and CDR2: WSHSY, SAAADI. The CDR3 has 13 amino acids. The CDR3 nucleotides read TGCGCCAGCACTGCGACACGAAACTATGGCCACACCTTC. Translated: CASTATRNYGHTF.

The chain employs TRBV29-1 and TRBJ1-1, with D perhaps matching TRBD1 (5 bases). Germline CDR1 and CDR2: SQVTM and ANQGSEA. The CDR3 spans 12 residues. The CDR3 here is CTPSEGRTEAFF. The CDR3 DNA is TGCACCCCATCTGAGGGGCGGACTGAAGCTTTCTTT. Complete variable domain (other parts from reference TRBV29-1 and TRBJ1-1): SAVISQKPSRDICQRGTSLTIQCQVDSQVTMMFWYRQQPGQSLTLIATANQGSEATYESGFVIDKFPISRPNLTFSTLTVSNMSPEDSSIYLCTPSEGRTEAFFGQGTRLTVV.

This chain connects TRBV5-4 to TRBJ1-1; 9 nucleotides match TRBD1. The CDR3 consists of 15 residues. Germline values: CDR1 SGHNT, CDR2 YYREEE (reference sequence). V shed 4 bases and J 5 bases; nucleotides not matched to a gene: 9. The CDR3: CASSARQGVGTEAFF. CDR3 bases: TGTGCCAGCAGCGCTCGACAGGGGGTCGGGACTGAAGCTTTCTTT. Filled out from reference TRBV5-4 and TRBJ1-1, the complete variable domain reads ETGVTQSPTHLIKTRGQQVTLRCSSQSGHNTVSWYQQALGQGPQFIFQYYREEENGRGNFPPRFSGLQFPNYSSELNVNALELDDSALYLCASSARQGVGTEAFFGQGTRLTVV.